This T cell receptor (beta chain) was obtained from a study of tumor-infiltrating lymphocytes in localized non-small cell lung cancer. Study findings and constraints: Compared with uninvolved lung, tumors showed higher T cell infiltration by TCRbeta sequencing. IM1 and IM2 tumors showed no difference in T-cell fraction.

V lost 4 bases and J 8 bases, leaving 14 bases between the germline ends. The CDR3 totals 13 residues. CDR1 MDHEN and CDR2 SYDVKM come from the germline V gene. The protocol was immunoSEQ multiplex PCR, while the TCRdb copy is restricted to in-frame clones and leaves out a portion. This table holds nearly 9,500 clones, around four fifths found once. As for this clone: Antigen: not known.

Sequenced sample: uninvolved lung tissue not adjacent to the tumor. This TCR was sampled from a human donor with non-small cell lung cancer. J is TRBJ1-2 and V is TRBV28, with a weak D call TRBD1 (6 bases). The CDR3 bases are TGTGCCAGCAGTTCGACAGGTTTGAAGGGCTACACCTTC. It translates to CASSSTGLKGYTF.